A single sample gave rise to the 17 T cell receptor beta chains below, sequenced in a study of blood T cell repertoires in COVID-19. Some clones are missing from TCRdb's copy, which holds only in-frame ones; the method was immunoSEQ multiplex PCR. The table shows about 260,000 clones, with approximately 87% occurring only once. The source material was peripheral blood. All receptors derive from a man between 60 and 70 years old who had recovered from COVID-19.

This clone came up once. The J gene is TRBJ2-3, the V gene TRBV5-1, with 8 bases identical to TRBD1. Germline V lookup: CDR1 SGHRS, CDR2 YFSETQ. The CDR3 loop spans 15 amino acids. The V segment lost 5 bases and the J segment 2 bases; nucleotides outside the gene matches: 7. The CDR3 protein is CASSVTTGATDTQYF. The CDR3 nucleotides are TGCGCCAGCAGTGTAACGACAGGGGCCACAGATACGCAGTATTTT.

V and J are TRBV24-1 and TRBJ2-2; 10 bases line up with TRBD1. The germline V gene has CDR1 KGHDR and CDR2 SFDVKD. The CDR3 length is 16 residues. The V segment lost 2 bases and the J segment 6 bases; nucleotides outside the gene matches: 5. The CDR3 protein is CATSDSGDRGPGELFF. The CDR3 region has the DNA TGTGCCACCAGTGATTCGGGGGACAGGGGTCCCGGGGAGCTGTTTTTT.

The rearrangement uses TRBV20-1 and TRBJ2-3; D is ambiguous. The V end lost 4 bases, the J end lost 6 bases, and 8 bases lay between the germline ends. Germline V gene lookup returns CDR1 DFQATT and CDR2 SNEGSKA (reference sequence). CDR3 size: 11 residues. The CDR3 loop is CSATHADTQYF. CDR3 nucleotide sequence: TGCAGTGCTACCCATGCGGATACGCAGTATTTT.

The chain joins TRBV3-1 (or the pseudogene TRBV3-2) to TRBJ2-7, with 8 bases that match TRBD1. Germline-derived CDR1 and CDR2 are LGHDT and YNNKEL (reference sequence). With V trimmed by 1 base and J by 4 bases, 6 bases remained unmatched. The CDR3 is made up of 15 amino acids. Here the CDR3 reads CASSQGPGGLYEQYF. DNA of the CDR3: TGTGCCAGCAGCCAAGGCCCAGGGGGCTTGTACGAGCAGTACTTC.

This clone was found a few times. V gene TRBV11-2 combines with J gene TRBJ1-1, with no clear D. Germline V lookup: CDR1 SGHAT, CDR2 FQNNGV. The CDR3 contains 16 residues. Trimming took off 6 bases at V and 0 bases at J, with 17 bases between the two ends. The CDR3 DNA is TGTGCCAGCAGTACCGGGGTAGGGCGCATGAACACTGAAGCTTTCTTT. It specifies CASSTGVGRMNTEAFF.

This clone came up a few times. The rearrangement links TRBV19 to TRBJ1-5; 9 positions agree with TRBD1. CDR3 length: 15 residues. V was pared by 6 bases and J by 4 bases, with 7 bases of the junction left unmatched. The germline V gene has CDR1 LNHDA and CDR2 SQIVND (reference sequence). CDR3 sequence (DNA): TGTGCCAGTAGGGGGGGACAGGGCCTTAATCAGCCCCAGCATTTT. Its translation is CASRGGQGLNQPQHF. Full variable domain (missing parts from reference TRBV19 and TRBJ1-5): DGGITQSPKYLFRKEGQNVTLSCEQNLNHDAMYWYRQDPGQGLRLIYYSQIVNDFQKGDIAEGYSVSREKKESFPLTVTSAQKNPTAFYLCASRGGQGLNQPQHFGDGTRLSIL.

The chain has TRBV28 and TRBJ2-7; no clear D. The germline V gene encodes CDR1 MDHEN and CDR2 SYDVKM. The CDR3 loop spans 11 amino acids. V was cut by 8 bases and J by 0 bases, with 5 bases left in between. CDR3 region: CASGRSYEQYF. CDR3 nucleotide sequence: TGTGCCAGCGGGCGCTCCTACGAGCAGTACTTC.

About this clone: The sample has other DNA sequences that encode this CDR3 too. The chain joins TRBV5-1 to TRBJ2-3; TRBD2 aligns across 8 bases. There are 14 residues in the CDR3. Trimming at V came to 2 bases and at J to 3 bases, leaving 2 bases not matched to a gene. Germline V lookup: CDR1 SGHRS, CDR2 YFSETQ. The CDR3 region has the DNA TGCGCCAGCAGCTTAACTAGCGGAACAGATACGCAGTATTTT. This gives the protein CASSLTSGTDTQYF.

This chain joins TRBV5-4 and TRBJ1-1; D ambiguous. The V gene lost 4 bases and the J gene lost 1 base, with 8 bases spanning the gap. Looked up from germline, CDR1 is SGHNT and CDR2 is YYREEE (reference sequence). The length of the CDR3 is 13 residues. The chain's CDR3 is CASSPPGNTEAFF. The CDR3 nucleotides read TGTGCCAGCAGCCCCCCAGGGAACACTGAAGCTTTCTTT.

The V gene is TRBV11-2, the J gene TRBJ2-5; 16 nucleotides align to TRBD2. After removal of 3 bases from V and 5 bases from J, the junction contained 6 bases not matched to a gene. CDR3 size: 17 residues. Germline CDR1 and CDR2: SGHAT and FQNNGV. The CDR3 is CASSFGTSGGAFETQYF. CDR3 nucleotides: TGTGCCAGCAGCTTCGGGACTAGCGGGGGGGCCTTTGAGACCCAGTACTTC.

This sequence joins TRBV5-4 and TRBJ2-7; a weak D match, TRBD1 (5 bases). V gave up 1 base and J gave up 5 bases, with 16 bases separating them. Germline V lookup: CDR1 SGHNT, CDR2 YYREEE (reference sequence). This CDR3 spans 15 amino acids. Here the CDR3 DNA reads TGTGCCAGCAGCTTGCCCGGGTTAGGGGTGGACGAGCAGTACTTC. Translating it yields CASSLPGLGVDEQYF.

The chain joins TRBV5-1 to TRBJ2-3, with 11 bases that match TRBD2. Per germline, CDR1 SGHRS and CDR2 YFSETQ. The CDR3 totals 18 residues. V lost 0 bases and J lost 0; bases outside the gene matches: 6. The CDR3 sequence: CASSLGLAGGRSTDTQYF. The CDR3 DNA sequence: TGCGCCAGCAGCTTGGGCCTAGCGGGAGGCCGGAGCACAGATACGCAGTATTTT.

The chain is built from TRBV11-2 and TRBJ2-3, with a tentative D call TRBD1 (5 bases). The CDR3 consists of 18 residues. Germline V gene sequence: CDR1 SGHAT, CDR2 FQNNGV. V was pared by 1 base and J by 2 bases, with 19 bases between. The CDR3 nucleotides read TGTGCCAGCAGCTTAGTGTCAGGGCTTAGGGCCCCCACAGATACGCAGTATTTT. It translates to CASSLVSGLRAPTDTQYF.

CDR3 region: CASRMGGRVEAFF. CDR3 nucleotide sequence: TGTGCCAGCAGGATGGGAGGAAGAGTAGAAGCTTTCTTT. This rearrangement joins TRBV28 to TRBJ1-1, with unresolved D. The CDR3 length is 13 residues. Trimming stripped 6 bases from V and 8 bases from J, with 16 bases between. The germline gives CDR1 MDHEN, CDR2 SYDVKM.

The rearrangement uses TRBV24-1 and TRBJ2-3, with D perhaps matching TRBD2 (6 bases). V lost 6 bases to trimming and J lost 1 base, with 7 bases between them. The length of the CDR3 is 13 residues. Looked up from germline, CDR1 is KGHDR and CDR2 is SFDVKD. The CDR3 bases are TGTGCCACCAGTCCGGGGGGCACAGATACGCAGTATTTT. Its protein product is CATSPGGTDTQYF.

This rearrangement joins TRBV28 to TRBJ1-1, with 9 positions matching TRBD1. Losses at the gene ends were 3 bases for V and 4 bases for J; bases not matched to a gene: 6. The CDR3 length is 15 residues. CDR1 MDHEN and CDR2 SYDVKM come from the germline V gene. The CDR3 nucleotides read TGTGCCAGCAGTTTCCGGGACAGGGTGGTCACTGAAGCTTTCTTT. Amino acid sequence: CASSFRDRVVTEAFF.

The chain couples TRBV5-1 to TRBJ2-2, with D possibly being TRBD1 (5 bases). In germline, CDR1 is SGHRS, CDR2 YFSETQ. This CDR3 comprises 13 residues. V lost 4 bases to trimming and J lost 6 bases, with 10 bases between them. Written as DNA, the CDR3 is TGCGCCAGCAGCACGGACATGGCCGGGGAGCTGTTTTTT. Protein sequence: CASSTDMAGELFF. The whole variable domain, filled in from reference TRBV5-1 and TRBJ2-2, reads KAGVTQTPRYLIKTRGQQVTLSCSPISGHRSVSWYQQTPGQGLQFLFEYFSETQRNKGNFPGRFSGRQFSNSRSEMNVSTLELGDSALYLCASSTDMAGELFFGEGSRLTVL.